This entry describes one T cell receptor (beta chain). The CDR3 extends over 16 amino acids. Germline V gene data show CDR1 as SGHRS and CDR2 as YFSETQ. Trimming pared 0 bases from V and 6 bases from J, leaving 16 bases between. The data are from a study of OX40 agonist ivuxolimab in advanced cancers. Assay: immunoSEQ multiplex PCR; the TCRdb copy retains only in-frame clones and omits some. The sample carries some 40,000 clones, 80% to 90% recorded once. V is TRBV5-1 and J is TRBJ2-1; the D gene could be TRBD1 or TRBD2 (6 bases each). The sequences come from CD4+ or CD8+ T cells sorted from blood, collected in a trial of the OX40 agonist ivuxolimab. This TCR came from an adult with an advanced solid tumor such as melanoma, head and neck, liver or kidney cancer. CDR3 protein: CASSLGGGSGLNEQFF. DNA for the CDR3: TGCGCCAGCAGCTTGGGAGGGGGGTCTGGTCTCAATGAGCAGTTCTTC.